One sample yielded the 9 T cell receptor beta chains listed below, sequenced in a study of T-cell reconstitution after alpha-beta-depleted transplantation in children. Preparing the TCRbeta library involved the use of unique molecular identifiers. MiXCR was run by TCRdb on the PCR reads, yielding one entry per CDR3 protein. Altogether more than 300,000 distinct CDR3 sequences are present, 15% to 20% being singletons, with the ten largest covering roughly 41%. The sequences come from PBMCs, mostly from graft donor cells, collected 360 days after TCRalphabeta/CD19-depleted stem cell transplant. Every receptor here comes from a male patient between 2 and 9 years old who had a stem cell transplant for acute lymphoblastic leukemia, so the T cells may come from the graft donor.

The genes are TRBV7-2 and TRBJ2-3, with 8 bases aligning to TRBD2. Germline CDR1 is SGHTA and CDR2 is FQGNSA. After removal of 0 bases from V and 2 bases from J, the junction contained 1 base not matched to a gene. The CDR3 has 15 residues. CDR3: CASSLASGITDTQYF. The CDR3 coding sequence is TGTGCCAGCAGCTTAGCTAGCGGGATCACAGATACGCAGTATTTT.

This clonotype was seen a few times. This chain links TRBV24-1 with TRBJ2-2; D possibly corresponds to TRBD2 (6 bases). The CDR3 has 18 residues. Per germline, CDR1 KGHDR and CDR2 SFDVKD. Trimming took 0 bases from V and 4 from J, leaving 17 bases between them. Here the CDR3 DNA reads TGTGCCACCAGTGATTTGTCCCCCGCCGGGAGCGGCACCGGGGAGCTGTTTTTT. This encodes CATSDLSPAGSGTGELFF.

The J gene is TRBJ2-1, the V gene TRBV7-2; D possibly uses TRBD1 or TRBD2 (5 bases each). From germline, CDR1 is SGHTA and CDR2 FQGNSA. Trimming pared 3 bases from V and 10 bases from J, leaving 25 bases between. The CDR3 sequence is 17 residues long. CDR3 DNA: TGTGCCAGCAGCTTCGTGAGGGTAGGGGCGCTGGTAGAGGAGCAGTTCTTC. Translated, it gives CASSFVRVGALVEEQFF.

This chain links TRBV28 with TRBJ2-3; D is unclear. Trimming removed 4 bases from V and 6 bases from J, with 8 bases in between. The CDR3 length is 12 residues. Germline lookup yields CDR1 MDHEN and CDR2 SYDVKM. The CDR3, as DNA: TGTGCCAGCAGTTCTGACCTGGATACGCAGTATTTT. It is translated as CASSSDLDTQYF.

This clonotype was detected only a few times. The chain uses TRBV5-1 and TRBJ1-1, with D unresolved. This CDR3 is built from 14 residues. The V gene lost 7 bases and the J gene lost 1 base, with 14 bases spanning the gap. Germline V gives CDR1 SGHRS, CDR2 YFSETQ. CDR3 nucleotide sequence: TGCGCCAGCCGCGTAGGGAGGGAGAACACTGAAGCTTTCTTT. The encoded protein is CASRVGRENTEAFF.

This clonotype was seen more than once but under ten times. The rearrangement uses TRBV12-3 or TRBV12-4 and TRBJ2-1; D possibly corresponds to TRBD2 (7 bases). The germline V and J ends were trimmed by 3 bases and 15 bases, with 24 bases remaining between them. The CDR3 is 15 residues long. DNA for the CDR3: TGTGCCAGCAGTTTTGGCGTTGGTGGGGGGGGCTTACTGTTCTTC. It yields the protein CASSFGVGGGGLLFF.

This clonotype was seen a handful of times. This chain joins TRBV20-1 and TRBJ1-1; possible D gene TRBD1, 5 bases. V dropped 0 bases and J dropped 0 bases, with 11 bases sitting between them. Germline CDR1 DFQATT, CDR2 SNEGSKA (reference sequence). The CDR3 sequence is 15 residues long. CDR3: CSARDGKGLNTEAFF. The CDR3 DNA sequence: TGCAGTGCTAGAGATGGTAAGGGGCTGAACACTGAAGCTTTCTTT.

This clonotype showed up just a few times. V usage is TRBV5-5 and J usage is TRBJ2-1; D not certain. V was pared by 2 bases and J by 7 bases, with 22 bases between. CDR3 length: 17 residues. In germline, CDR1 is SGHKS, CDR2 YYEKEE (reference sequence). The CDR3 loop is CASSFDRSLAGDNEQFF. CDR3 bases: TGTGCCAGCAGCTTTGATCGGTCGCTGGCTGGAGATAATGAGCAGTTCTTC.

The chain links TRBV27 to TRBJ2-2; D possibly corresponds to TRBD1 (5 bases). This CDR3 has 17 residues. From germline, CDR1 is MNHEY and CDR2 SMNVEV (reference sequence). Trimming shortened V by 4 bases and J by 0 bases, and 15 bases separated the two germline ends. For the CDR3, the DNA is TGTGCCAGCAGTTGGACACTGGGTGGGTCGAACACCGGGGAGCTGTTTTTT. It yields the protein CASSWTLGGSNTGELFF.